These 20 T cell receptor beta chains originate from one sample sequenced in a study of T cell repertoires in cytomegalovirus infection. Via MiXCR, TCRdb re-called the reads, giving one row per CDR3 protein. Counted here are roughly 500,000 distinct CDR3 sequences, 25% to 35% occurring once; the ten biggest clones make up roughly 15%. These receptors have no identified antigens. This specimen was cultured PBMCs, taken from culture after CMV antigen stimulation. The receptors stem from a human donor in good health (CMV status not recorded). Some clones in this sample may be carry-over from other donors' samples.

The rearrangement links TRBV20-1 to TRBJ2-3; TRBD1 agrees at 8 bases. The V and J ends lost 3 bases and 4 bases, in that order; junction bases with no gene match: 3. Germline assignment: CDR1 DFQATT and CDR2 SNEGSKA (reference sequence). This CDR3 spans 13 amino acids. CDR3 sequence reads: CSARGQAADTQYF. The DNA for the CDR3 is TGCAGTGCTAGGGGACAGGCAGCAGATACGCAGTATTTT.

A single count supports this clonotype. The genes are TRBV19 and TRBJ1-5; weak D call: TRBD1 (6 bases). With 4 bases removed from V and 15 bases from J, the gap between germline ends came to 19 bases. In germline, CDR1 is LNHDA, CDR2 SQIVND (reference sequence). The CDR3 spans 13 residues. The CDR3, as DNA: TGTGCCAGTAGTACAGACCACAGGGCACCGGGGCATTTT. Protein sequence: CASSTDHRAPGHF.

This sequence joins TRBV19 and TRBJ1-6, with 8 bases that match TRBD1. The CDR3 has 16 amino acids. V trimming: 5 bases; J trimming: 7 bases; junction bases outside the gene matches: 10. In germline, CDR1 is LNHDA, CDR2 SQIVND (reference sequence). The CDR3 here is CASSFPTGAINSPLHF. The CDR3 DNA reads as TGTGCCAGTAGTTTCCCGACAGGGGCCATAAATTCACCCCTCCACTTT.

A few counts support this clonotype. As DNA, the CDR3 is TGTGCCAGCAGTGGGGTGAGACTAGCGGGACTCGACGGCTACGAGCAGTACGTC. Amino acid sequence: CASSGVRLAGLDGYEQYV. V usage is TRBV5-6 and J usage is TRBJ2-7, with 11 bases aligning to TRBD2. CDR3 length equals 18 residues. Trimming removed 5 bases from V and 3 bases from J; junction bases left unmatched: 16. Germline V gene lookup returns CDR1 SGHDT and CDR2 YYEEEE.

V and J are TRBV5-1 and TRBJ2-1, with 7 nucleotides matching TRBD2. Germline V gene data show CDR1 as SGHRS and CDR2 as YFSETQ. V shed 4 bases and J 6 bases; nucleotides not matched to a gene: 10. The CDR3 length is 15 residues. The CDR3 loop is CASSLMTGGGNEQFF. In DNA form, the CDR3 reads TGCGCCAGCAGCCTAATGACGGGGGGTGGCAATGAGCAGTTCTTC.

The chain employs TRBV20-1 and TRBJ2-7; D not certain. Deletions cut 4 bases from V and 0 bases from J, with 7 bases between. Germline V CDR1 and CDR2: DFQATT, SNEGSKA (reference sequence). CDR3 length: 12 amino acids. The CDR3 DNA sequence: TGCAGTGCTACCTCGGACTCCTACGAGCAGTACTTC. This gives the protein CSATSDSYEQYF.

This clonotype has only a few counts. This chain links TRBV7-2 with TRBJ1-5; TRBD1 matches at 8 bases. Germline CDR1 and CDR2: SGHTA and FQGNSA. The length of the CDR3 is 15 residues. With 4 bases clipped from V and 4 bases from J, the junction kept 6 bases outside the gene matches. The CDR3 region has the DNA TGTGCCAGCAGCTCCCAGGACAGGGTAAATCAGCCCCAGCATTTT. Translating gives CASSSQDRVNQPQHF.

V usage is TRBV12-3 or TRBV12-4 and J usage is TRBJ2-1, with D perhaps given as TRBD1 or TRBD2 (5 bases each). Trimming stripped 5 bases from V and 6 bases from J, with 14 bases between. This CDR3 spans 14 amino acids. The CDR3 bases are TGTGCCAGCAGTCTTACCGGGACCAGCAATGAGCAGTTCTTC. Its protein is CASSLTGTSNEQFF.

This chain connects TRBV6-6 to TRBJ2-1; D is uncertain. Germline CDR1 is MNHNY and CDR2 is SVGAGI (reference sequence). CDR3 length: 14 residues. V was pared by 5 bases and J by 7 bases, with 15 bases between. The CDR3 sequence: CASSDDTLRNEQFF. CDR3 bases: TGTGCCAGCAGTGATGACACTCTGAGGAATGAGCAGTTCTTC.

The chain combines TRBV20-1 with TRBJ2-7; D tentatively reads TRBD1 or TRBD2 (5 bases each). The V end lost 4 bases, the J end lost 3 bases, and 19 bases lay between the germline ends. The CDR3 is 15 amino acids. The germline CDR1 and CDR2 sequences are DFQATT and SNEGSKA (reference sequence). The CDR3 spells CSATYRGPASYEQYF. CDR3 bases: TGCAGTGCTACTTACCGGGGCCCCGCTAGCTACGAGCAGTACTTC.

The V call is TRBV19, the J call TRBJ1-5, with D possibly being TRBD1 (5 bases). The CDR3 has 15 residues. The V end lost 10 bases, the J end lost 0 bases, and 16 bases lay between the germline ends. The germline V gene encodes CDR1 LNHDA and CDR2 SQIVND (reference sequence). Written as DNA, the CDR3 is TGTGCCACCCAGGGAGGCTCTTATAGCAATCAGCCCCAGCATTTT. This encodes CATQGGSYSNQPQHF.

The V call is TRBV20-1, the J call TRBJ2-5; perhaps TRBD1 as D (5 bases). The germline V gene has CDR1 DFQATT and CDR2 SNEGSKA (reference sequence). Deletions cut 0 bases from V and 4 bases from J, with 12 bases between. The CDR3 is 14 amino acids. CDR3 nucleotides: TGCAGTGCTAGAGAGGTCCAGGGTAGAGAGACCCAGTACTTC. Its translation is CSAREVQGRETQYF.

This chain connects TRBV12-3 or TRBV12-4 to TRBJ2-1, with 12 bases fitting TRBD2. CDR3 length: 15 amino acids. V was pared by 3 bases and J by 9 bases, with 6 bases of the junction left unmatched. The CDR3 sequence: CASSFEASGRGEQFF. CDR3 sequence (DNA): TGTGCCAGCAGTTTTGAGGCTAGCGGGAGGGGTGAGCAGTTCTTC.

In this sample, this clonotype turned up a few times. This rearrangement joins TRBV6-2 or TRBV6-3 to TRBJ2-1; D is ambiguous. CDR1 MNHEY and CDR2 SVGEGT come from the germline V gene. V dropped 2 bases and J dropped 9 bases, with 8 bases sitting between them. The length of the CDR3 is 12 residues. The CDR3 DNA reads TGTGCCAGCAGTTACGGGGTGATTGAGCAGTTCTTC. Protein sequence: CASSYGVIEQFF.

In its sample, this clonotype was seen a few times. CDR3 in amino acids: CASIGQGGQPQHF. The CDR3 coding sequence is TGTGCCAGCATCGGACAGGGGGGTCAGCCCCAGCATTTT. V usage is TRBV6-6 and J usage is TRBJ1-5; TRBD1 aligns across 10 bases. The J segment lost 6 bases and the V segment lost 7 bases, leaving 3 bases of the junction unmatched. Germline values: CDR1 MNHNY, CDR2 SVGAGI (reference sequence). The CDR3 extends over 13 amino acids.

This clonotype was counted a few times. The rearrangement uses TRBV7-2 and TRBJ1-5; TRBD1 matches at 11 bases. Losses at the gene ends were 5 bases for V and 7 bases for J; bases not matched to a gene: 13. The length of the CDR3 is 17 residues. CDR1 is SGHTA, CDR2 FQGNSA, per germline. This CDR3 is CASSPRGGQGVWQPQHF. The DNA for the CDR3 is TGTGCCAGCAGCCCCAGGGGGGGACAGGGGGTTTGGCAGCCCCAGCATTTT. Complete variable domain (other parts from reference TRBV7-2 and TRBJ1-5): GAGVSQSPSNKVTEKGKDVELRCDPISGHTALYWYRQSLGQGLEFLIYFQGNSAPDKSGLPSDRFSAERTGGSVSTLTIQRTQQEDSAVYLCASSPRGGQGVWQPQHFGDGTRLSIL.

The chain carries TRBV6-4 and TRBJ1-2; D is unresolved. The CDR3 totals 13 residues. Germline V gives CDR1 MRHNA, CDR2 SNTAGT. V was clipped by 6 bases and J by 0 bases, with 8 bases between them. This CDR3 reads CASSDISNYGYTF. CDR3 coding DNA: TGTGCCAGCAGCGATATCTCTAACTATGGCTACACCTTC.

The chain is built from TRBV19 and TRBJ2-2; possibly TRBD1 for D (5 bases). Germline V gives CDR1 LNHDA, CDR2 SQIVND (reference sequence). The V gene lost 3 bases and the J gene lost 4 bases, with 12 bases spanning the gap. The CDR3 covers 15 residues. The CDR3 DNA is TGTGCCAGTAGTATTAAAGGGGCTTTCACCGGGGAGCTGTTTTTT. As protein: CASSIKGAFTGELFF.

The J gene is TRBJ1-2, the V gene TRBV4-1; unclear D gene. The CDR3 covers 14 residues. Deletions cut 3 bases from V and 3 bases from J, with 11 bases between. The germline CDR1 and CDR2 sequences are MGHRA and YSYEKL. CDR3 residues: CASSHGGRDYGYTF. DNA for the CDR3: TGCGCCAGCAGCCACGGTGGGCGAGACTATGGCTACACCTTC.

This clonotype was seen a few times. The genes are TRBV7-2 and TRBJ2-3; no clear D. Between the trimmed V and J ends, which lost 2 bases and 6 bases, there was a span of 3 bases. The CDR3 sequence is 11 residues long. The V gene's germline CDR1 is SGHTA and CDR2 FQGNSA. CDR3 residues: CASSLLDTQYF. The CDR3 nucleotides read TGTGCCAGCAGCTTATTGGATACGCAGTATTTT.